These 3 T cell receptor beta chains share one sample of origin, sequenced in a study of CD8+ T cells in alopecia areata. In each case, RNA was isolated and then reverse transcribed into cDNA as the sequencing template. Repertoires were generated with immunoSEQ multiplex PCR, while TCRdb's copy carries only in-frame clones and drops some. The sample lists about 160,000 clones, roughly 65% occurring once. Treatment here: oral pan-JAK inhibitor, 5-10 mg twice daily. Sequences were derived from CD4+ T cells sorted from blood, sampled at week 4, from a patient treated with tofacitinib. Receptors were obtained from a human donor with alopecia areata.

V gene TRBV11-2 combines with J gene TRBJ2-7, with D maybe TRBD1 (5 bases). In germline, CDR1 is SGHAT, CDR2 FQNNGV. The CDR3 is made up of 13 amino acids. The V end was cut by 6 bases, the J end by 4 bases, with 13 bases between. In DNA form, the CDR3 reads TGTGCCAGCAGGGTGGCAGGGTTGTACGAGCAGTACTTC. Protein product: CASRVAGLYEQYF.

The chain joins TRBV10-3 to TRBJ2-2; maybe TRBD1 (6 bases). The CDR3 is made up of 14 amino acids. The germline V gene encodes CDR1 ENHRY and CDR2 SYGVKD. The V gene lost 10 bases and the J gene lost 5 bases, with 17 bases spanning the gap. CDR3 bases: TGTGCCACTAGACCGTCGGACAGAACCGGGGAGCTGTTTTTT. It translates to CATRPSDRTGELFF.

V usage is TRBV7-2 and J usage is TRBJ2-7; D is uncertain. The CDR3 is 13 amino acids. V was shortened by 2 bases and J by 2 bases, with 7 bases between the two germline ends. In germline, CDR1 is SGHTA, CDR2 FQGNSA. The CDR3: CASSLQQPYEQYF. The CDR3 DNA reads as TGTGCCAGCAGCTTACAACAGCCCTACGAGCAGTACTTC.